The next 32 T cell receptor beta chains were all read from a single sample in a study of blood T cell repertoires in COVID-19. Generated by immunoSEQ multiplex PCR, the TCRdb table keeps only in-frame clones and is missing some. The sample holds just over 150,000 clones, approximately 92% seen once. The sample was peripheral blood. The receptors were gathered from a woman between 50 and 59 years old with acute or convalescent COVID-19.

The V call is TRBV10-1, the J call TRBJ1-2, with 7 positions matching TRBD1. The CDR3 length is 14 residues. Germline V CDR1 and CDR2: WNHNN, SYGVQD (reference sequence). With V trimmed by 4 bases and J by 7 bases, 9 bases remained unmatched. CDR3 sequence: CASSASDREGGYTF. The DNA for the CDR3 is TGCGCCAGCAGTGCATCCGACAGGGAAGGTGGCTACACCTTC.

The V gene is TRBV3-1 (or the pseudogene TRBV3-2), the J gene TRBJ1-6; TRBD1 might be the D (6 bases). The CDR3 runs 14 residues. V was shortened by 1 base and J by 7 bases, with 8 bases between the two germline ends. CDR1 is LGHDT, CDR2 YNNKEL, per germline (reference sequence). The CDR3 reads CASSQARGNSPLHF. CDR3 DNA: TGTGCCAGCAGCCAAGCCAGGGGCAATTCACCCCTCCACTTT.

This clone occurred once. The rearrangement joins TRBV2 to TRBJ2-3; 12 positions agree with TRBD1. Looked up from germline, CDR1 is SNHLY and CDR2 is FYNNEI. This CDR3 is built from 18 residues. V lost 7 bases to trimming and J lost 2 bases; unmatched junction nucleotides: 13. The CDR3 DNA is TGTGCCAGCACGGGACAGGGGGCCCGAGGGGGCCCCACAGATACGCAGTATTTT. The encoded protein is CASTGQGARGGPTDTQYF.

V is TRBV4-2 and J is TRBJ1-1; D not resolved. Trimming left V 1 base short and J 0 bases short, with 9 bases between. Germline-derived CDR1 and CDR2 are LGHNA and YNFKEQ. CDR3 length: 15 amino acids. The CDR3 sequence is CASSQGLQMNTEAFF. CDR3 in DNA: TGTGCCAGCAGCCAAGGTCTGCAGATGAACACTGAAGCTTTCTTT.

The chain links TRBV5-1 to TRBJ2-5; D call uncertain. Germline V gene sequence: CDR1 SGHRS, CDR2 YFSETQ. The CDR3 covers 11 residues. Between the trimmed V and J ends, which lost 4 bases and 3 bases, there was a span of 4 bases. The CDR3 protein is CASSAEETQYF. DNA of the CDR3: TGCGCCAGCAGCGCGGAAGAGACCCAGTACTTC.

The J gene is TRBJ1-5, the V gene TRBV28, with unresolved D. The CDR3 contains 13 residues. Germline V gene sequence: CDR1 MDHEN, CDR2 SYDVKM. V lost 6 bases and J lost 9, with 15 bases in between. This chain's CDR3 is CASSPDPGLPQHF. In nucleotides, the CDR3 is TGTGCCAGCAGCCCCGACCCGGGGTTGCCCCAGCATTTT. Filled out from reference TRBV28 and TRBJ1-5, the complete variable domain reads DVKVTQSSRYLVKRTGEKVFLECVQDMDHENMFWYRQDPGLGLRLIYFSYDVKMKEKGDIPEGYSVSREKKERFSLILESASTNQTSMYLCASSPDPGLPQHFGDGTRLSIL.

The chain has TRBV29-1 and TRBJ1-1; TRBD1 might be the D (6 bases). V shed 3 bases and J shed 7 bases, with 12 bases lying between them. CDR1 SQVTM and CDR2 ANQGSEA come from the germline V gene. The CDR3 totals 12 residues. For the CDR3, the DNA is TGCAGCGTTGAGTTGGGGGCATATGAAGCTTTCTTT. As protein: CSVELGAYEAFF.

V usage is TRBV3-1 (or the pseudogene TRBV3-2) and J usage is TRBJ1-2, with 9 bases lining up with TRBD1. The germline V gene has CDR1 LGHDT and CDR2 YNNKEL (reference sequence). The CDR3 sequence is 13 residues long. The junction had 5 bases not matched to a gene; V was cut back by 4 bases and J by 8 bases. The CDR3 DNA reads as TGTGCCAGCAGCCTACAGGGGGCGATCGGCTACACCTTC. This sequence encodes CASSLQGAIGYTF.

The CDR3 sequence: CASSPEGGSYEQYF. The CDR3 DNA reads TGTGCCAGCTCACCAGAAGGGGGTTCCTACGAGCAGTACTTC. This chain uses TRBV18 with TRBJ2-7; tentative D call: TRBD1 (6 bases). The CDR3 consists of 14 residues. Germline V gives CDR1 KGHSH, CDR2 LQKENI. V was shortened by 2 bases and J by 1 base, with 9 bases between the two germline ends.

The chain uses TRBV30 and TRBJ2-3, with D possibly being TRBD1 (6 bases). CDR1 GTSNPN and CDR2 SVGIG come from the germline V gene (reference sequence). The CDR3 spans 12 residues. Trimming removed 7 bases from V and 8 bases from J, with 16 bases in between. CDR3 amino acids: CASSDGTPTQYF. Written as DNA, the CDR3 is TGTGCCTCCTCCGACGGGACACCTACGCAGTATTTT.

The chain links TRBV7-2 to TRBJ1-5, with 9 bases that match TRBD1. The length of the CDR3 is 16 residues. From germline, CDR1 is SGHTA and CDR2 FQGNSA. Germline trimming cut 5 bases from V and 6 bases from J; bases unmatched to any gene: 11. The CDR3: CASSVGQGRERQPQHF. The DNA of the CDR3 is TGTGCCAGCAGCGTGGGACAGGGCAGGGAACGTCAGCCCCAGCATTTT. Full variable domain (rest looked up from reference TRBV7-2 and TRBJ1-5): GAGVSQSPSNKVTEKGKDVELRCDPISGHTALYWYRQSLGQGLEFLIYFQGNSAPDKSGLPSDRFSAERTGGSVSTLTIQRTQQEDSAVYLCASSVGQGRERQPQHFGDGTRLSIL.

This chain connects TRBV11-2 to TRBJ1-2; 9 bases fit TRBD1. The CDR3 consists of 14 residues. Losses at the gene ends were 5 bases for V and 8 bases for J; bases not matched to a gene: 9. Germline lookup yields CDR1 SGHAT and CDR2 FQNNGV. This chain's CDR3 is CASSPTGGWEGYTF. The CDR3 DNA reads TGTGCCAGCAGCCCTACAGGGGGCTGGGAGGGCTACACCTTC.

The V and J genes are TRBV5-6 and TRBJ1-5, with TRBD1 as a possible D gene (6 bases). Trimming removed 0 bases at V and 3 bases at J, with 7 bases between. Germline V lookup: CDR1 SGHDT, CDR2 YYEEEE. This CDR3 comprises 14 residues. The chain's CDR3 is CASSLAGVNQPQHF. The DNA for the CDR3 is TGTGCCAGCAGCTTGGCAGGGGTCAATCAGCCCCAGCATTTT.

J is TRBJ2-7 and V is TRBV10-3; weak D call: TRBD2 (6 bases). There are 14 residues in the CDR3. Per germline, CDR1 ENHRY and CDR2 SYGVKD. V lost 11 bases to trimming and J lost 0 bases, with 17 bases between them. The CDR3 here is CASRDFLDSYEQYF. CDR3 nucleotide sequence: TGTGCCTCCCGGGACTTCCTCGACTCCTACGAGCAGTACTTC.

The chain is built from TRBV2 and TRBJ2-7; 8 bases match TRBD2. V trimming: 5 bases; J trimming: 10 bases; junction bases outside the gene matches: 16. The germline V gene has CDR1 SNHLY and CDR2 FYNNEI. The CDR3 consists of 15 residues. The CDR3 loop is CASSFGPGLAGPQYF. CDR3 bases: TGTGCCAGCAGTTTTGGCCCCGGACTAGCAGGCCCACAGTACTTC. The variable domain in full, completed from reference TRBV2 and TRBJ2-7, reads EPEVTQTPSHQVTQMGQEVILRCVPISNHLYFYWYRQILGQKVEFLVSFYNNEISEKSEIFDDQFSVERPDGSNFTLKIRSTKLEDSAMYFCASSFGPGLAGPQYFGPGTRLTVT.

This chain links TRBV6-1 with TRBJ2-7; D call uncertain. The germline V gene has CDR1 MNHNS and CDR2 SASEGT. The length of the CDR3 is 13 residues. The ends were cut back, 1 base at V and 4 bases at J, with 8 bases in the middle. For the CDR3, the DNA is TGTGCCAGCAGTGAAGGAGACGGGTACGAGCAGTACTTC. Its translation is CASSEGDGYEQYF.

The chain combines TRBV3-1 (or the pseudogene TRBV3-2) with TRBJ1-3; unclear D gene. CDR1 is LGHDT, CDR2 YNNKEL, per germline (reference sequence). Trimming pared 5 bases from V and 4 bases from J, leaving 9 bases between. This CDR3 contains 13 residues. CDR3 sequence: CASSVAGGNTIYF. Written as DNA, the CDR3 is TGTGCCAGCAGCGTGGCAGGCGGAAACACCATATATTTT.

The chain joins TRBV4-1 to TRBJ2-7; D might be TRBD1 (6 bases). Germline V CDR1 and CDR2: MGHRA, YSYEKL. The V end lost 1 base, the J end lost 3 bases, and 10 bases lay between the germline ends. The CDR3 loop spans 14 amino acids. The CDR3 coding sequence is TGCGCCAGCAGCCAAGTTACAGGGCTCTACGAGCAGTACTTC. Its translation is CASSQVTGLYEQYF.

The chain joins TRBV2 to TRBJ2-7; a possible D gene is TRBD1 (6 bases). The germline V gene has CDR1 SNHLY and CDR2 FYNNEI. The CDR3 runs to 13 residues. V was shortened by 5 bases and J by 3 bases, with 11 bases between the two germline ends. The CDR3 coding sequence is TGTGCCAGCAGTCAGGACAGAAACTACGAGCAGTACTTC. Translating it yields CASSQDRNYEQYF.

V usage is TRBV7-9 and J usage is TRBJ2-7; 13 bases are a match to TRBD2. The CDR3 length is 17 residues. Germline-derived CDR1 and CDR2 are SEHNR and FQNEAQ (reference sequence). The J segment lost 1 base and the V segment lost 5 bases, leaving 8 bases of the junction unmatched. The CDR3, as DNA: TGTGCCAGCAGCCTAGGACTAGCGGGGGAACCGTCCTACGAGCAGTACTTC. This gives the protein CASSLGLAGEPSYEQYF.

The V call is TRBV14, the J call TRBJ2-7, with D perhaps TRBD1 (6 bases). Trimming removed 5 bases at V and 6 bases at J, with 14 bases between. The germline gives CDR1 SGHDN, CDR2 FVKESK. The CDR3 sequence is 13 residues long. The CDR3 DNA reads TGTGCCAGCAGCTACTGGGGGCAGGGCGAGCAGTACTTC. This gives the protein CASSYWGQGEQYF.

V usage is TRBV6-5 and J usage is TRBJ2-5; the D gene is possibly TRBD2 (6 bases). Trimming took 8 bases from V and 6 from J, leaving 7 bases between them. CDR3 length: 10 amino acids. In germline, CDR1 is MNHEY, CDR2 SVGAGI. In DNA form, the CDR3 reads TGTGCCAGCGGAGGGAAGACCCAGTACTTC. This translates into CASGGKTQYF.

V gene TRBV19 combines with J gene TRBJ2-7; 8 nucleotides agree with TRBD1. V lost 3 bases, J lost 7 bases, and 5 bases stayed unmatched. This CDR3 is built from 13 residues. Germline CDR1 is LNHDA and CDR2 is SQIVND (reference sequence). The CDR3, as DNA: TGTGCCAGTAGTATGACAGGGGCGGGAGAGCAGTACTTC. It specifies CASSMTGAGEQYF.

This rearrangement joins TRBV10-3 to TRBJ2-1; TRBD2 matches at 14 bases. The CDR3 spans 14 residues. V dropped 6 bases and J dropped 8; count of bases not matched to a gene: 3. Germline lookup yields CDR1 ENHRY and CDR2 SYGVKD. CDR3 residues: CAISLGLAGDEQFF. CDR3 nucleotides: TGTGCCATCAGCTTGGGACTAGCGGGAGATGAGCAGTTCTTC.

The V call is TRBV6-5, the J call TRBJ2-7, with TRBD1 as a possible D gene (6 bases). The CDR3 consists of 13 residues. The V end lost 11 bases, the J end lost 0 bases, and 14 bases lay between the germline ends. Per the germline V gene, CDR1 is MNHEY and CDR2 is SVGAGI. The chain's CDR3 is CAVPGHLSYEQYF. CDR3 sequence (DNA): TGTGCCGTTCCGGGACACCTCTCCTACGAGCAGTACTTC.

The chain recombines TRBV6-1 with TRBJ2-1, with 9 bases aligning to TRBD2. V gave up 4 bases and J gave up 5 bases; unmatched junction bases: 9. There are 16 residues in the CDR3. In germline, CDR1 is MNHNS, CDR2 SASEGT. The DNA for the CDR3 is TGTGCCAGCAGTGGGAAAAGGACTAGCGCCGACAATGAGCAGTTCTTC. Its translation: CASSGKRTSADNEQFF.

This chain uses TRBV15 with TRBJ2-7, with D tentatively TRBD1 (5 bases). CDR1 and CDR2 from the germline V gene are LNHNV and YYDKDF (reference sequence). The ends were cut back, 0 bases at V and 0 bases at J, with 12 bases in the middle. CDR3 length: 16 amino acids. DNA for the CDR3: TGTGCCACCAGCAGAGAATTCACAGGTTTCTCCTACGAGCAGTACTTC. It translates to CATSREFTGFSYEQYF.

Concerning this clone itself: This sample includes further DNA sequences coding for the same CDR3. The rearrangement links TRBV9 to TRBJ2-7; D gene unclear. CDR1 is SGDLS and CDR2 is YYNGEE in the germline V gene. CDR3 length: 14 amino acids. Trimming took off 0 bases at V and 2 bases at J, with 9 bases between the two ends. The CDR3 region is CASSVGSGTYEQYF. The CDR3 DNA sequence: TGTGCCAGCAGCGTAGGAAGTGGCACCTACGAGCAGTACTTC.

The gene calls are TRBV5-1 and TRBJ1-5, with 7 bases that match TRBD1. The CDR3 totals 14 residues. Unmatched junction bases numbered 5, after V lost 4 bases and J lost 4 bases. Per the germline V gene, CDR1 is SGHRS and CDR2 is YFSETQ. The CDR3 sequence is CASSLDRENQPQHF. The CDR3 bases are TGCGCCAGCAGCCTCGACAGGGAGAATCAGCCCCAGCATTTT. The variable domain in full, with the rest retrieved from reference TRBV5-1 and TRBJ1-5, is KAGVTQTPRYLIKTRGQQVTLSCSPISGHRSVSWYQQTPGQGLQFLFEYFSETQRNKGNFPGRFSGRQFSNSRSEMNVSTLELGDSALYLCASSLDRENQPQHFGDGTRLSIL.

The chain joins TRBV30 to TRBJ2-2, with 13 bases matching TRBD2. V dropped 8 bases and J dropped 3; count of bases not matched to a gene: 12. Germline assignment: CDR1 GTSNPN and CDR2 SVGIG (reference sequence). The CDR3 length is 17 residues. In DNA form, the CDR3 reads TGTGCCCAAACCTATAGGACTAGCGGGAGACACACCGGGGAGCTGTTTTTT. Translating gives CAQTYRTSGRHTGELFF.

The gene calls are TRBV7-6 and TRBJ2-7; D might be TRBD2 (6 bases). The CDR3 length is 15 residues. Germline CDR1 and CDR2: SGHVS and FNYEAQ. Trimming cost V 2 bases and J 0 bases, with 11 bases left between them. This CDR3 is CASSLSAGLSYEQYF. The DNA for the CDR3 is TGTGCCAGCAGCTTATCGGCGGGGCTCTCCTACGAGCAGTACTTC.

This chain links TRBV25-1 with TRBJ2-5; D perhaps matches TRBD2 (6 bases). Trimming took 8 bases from V and 5 from J, leaving 15 bases between them. Germline CDR1 MGHDK, CDR2 SYGVNS. The CDR3 length is 13 residues. In DNA form, the CDR3 reads TGTGCCAGCGGGGGGTTGGACCGCGAGACCCAGTACTTC. Protein product: CASGGLDRETQYF.